These T cell receptor beta chains were read from a single sample in a study of T cell changes during pregnancy in multiple sclerosis. Repertoires were generated with immunoSEQ multiplex PCR, while TCRdb's copy carries only in-frame clones and drops some. The repertoire has more than 20,000 clones, around 81% of them found once; the top ten carry 15% to 18%. This sample comprised CD8+ T cells from peripheral blood mononuclear cells, obtained in the first trimester of pregnancy. Receptors were obtained from a female donor in good health, enrolled as a control in a pregnancy study. The CDR3 runs from the conserved cysteine through the conserved F or W. A D gene is named only where the DNA matches it firmly. Only some rows state a clone size, as once, few, many or a class for expanded clones.

d_call: TRBD2
clone_size: few
v_call: TRBV7-3
j_call: TRBJ2-1
cdr3_nt: TGTGCCAGCAGCGCCTCTAGCGGGGCCTACAATGAGCAGTTCTTC
cdr3_aa: CASSASSGAYNEQFF

d_call: TRBD1
clone_size: NA
v_call: TRBV15
j_call: TRBJ1-4
cdr3_nt: TGTGCCACCAGCGATGACAGGGGAAATGAAAAACTGTTTTTT
cdr3_aa: CATSDDRGNEKLFF

d_call: TRBD2
clone_size: once
v_call: TRBV6-4
j_call: TRBJ2-1
cdr3_nt: TGTGCCAGCAGTGGGACTAGCGGGAGACCCTACAATGAGCAGTTCTTC
cdr3_aa: CASSGTSGRPYNEQFF

d_call: NA
clone_size: few
v_call: TRBV4-1
j_call: TRBJ2-1
cdr3_nt: TGCGCCAGCAGCCCCCCCGGGGGTGAGCAGTTCTTC
cdr3_aa: CASSPPGGEQFF

d_call: TRBD1
clone_size: NA
v_call: TRBV7-6
j_call: TRBJ1-1
cdr3_nt: TGTGCCAGCAGCTACGACAGGGGGACTGAAGCTTTCTTT
cdr3_aa: CASSYDRGTEAFF

d_call: TRBD1
clone_size: NA
v_call: TRBV13
j_call: TRBJ1-6
cdr3_nt: TGTGCCAGCAGCACACAGGGGGCTAAGTATAATTCACCCCTCCACTTT
cdr3_aa: CASSTQGAKYNSPLHF

d_call: TRBD2
clone_size: NA
v_call: TRBV6-4
j_call: TRBJ2-2
cdr3_nt: TGTGCCAGCAGTAGCGGGGACACCGGGGAGCTGTTTTTT
cdr3_aa: CASSSGDTGELFF

d_call: TRBD2
clone_size: NA
v_call: TRBV5-6
j_call: TRBJ2-7
cdr3_nt: TGTGCCAGCAGCTTGTCTCCACATAGCGGGGTCTACGAGCAGTACTTC
cdr3_aa: CASSLSPHSGVYEQYF

d_call: NA
clone_size: NA
v_call: TRBV27
j_call: TRBJ1-5
cdr3_nt: TGTGCCAGCAGTTTATTCCAAAATCAGCCCCAGCATTTT
cdr3_aa: CASSLFQNQPQHF

d_call: NA
clone_size: medium-sized
v_call: TRBV25-1
j_call: TRBJ1-1
cdr3_nt: TGTGCCCCTATCGCTGAAGCTTTCTTT
cdr3_aa: CAPIAEAFF

d_call: NA
clone_size: NA
v_call: TRBV27
j_call: TRBJ1-6
cdr3_nt: TGTGCCAGCAGTCTGAGACAGGATAATTCACCCCTCCACTTT
cdr3_aa: CASSLRQDNSPLHF

d_call: NA
clone_size: NA
v_call: TRBV9
j_call: TRBJ1-4
cdr3_nt: TGTGCCAGCAGCGTAGGCGGGCGGGGTGAAAAACTGTTTTTT
cdr3_aa: CASSVGGRGEKLFF

d_call: NA
clone_size: NA
v_call: TRBV6-5
j_call: TRBJ2-3
cdr3_nt: TGTGCCAGCAGTTTCCGGGAGATGGATACGCAGTATTTT
cdr3_aa: CASSFREMDTQYF

d_call: TRBD1
clone_size: NA
v_call: TRBV7-8
j_call: TRBJ2-3
cdr3_nt: TGTGCCAGCAGCCAGACAGGGGGGGGCACAGATACGCAGTATTTT
cdr3_aa: CASSQTGGGTDTQYF

d_call: TRBD1
clone_size: NA
v_call: TRBV9
j_call: TRBJ1-2
cdr3_nt: TGTGCCAGCAGCGCTCCCGACAGGGTTCGGTATGGCTACACCTTC
cdr3_aa: CASSAPDRVRYGYTF

d_call: TRBD2
clone_size: NA
v_call: TRBV4-2
j_call: TRBJ2-7
cdr3_nt: TGTGCCAGCAGCCTAGCGGGGGGCAGAGACGAGCAGTACTTC
cdr3_aa: CASSLAGGRDEQYF

d_call: TRBD2
clone_size: few
v_call: TRBV9
j_call: TRBJ2-7
cdr3_nt: TGTGCCACCAAACCCGGGGGGGGCACCTACGAGCAGTACTTC
cdr3_aa: CATKPGGGTYEQYF

d_call: TRBD1
clone_size: few
v_call: TRBV2
j_call: TRBJ1-5
cdr3_nt: TGTGCCAGCAGTGTTCACAGGGGTCAGCAGCCCCAGCATTTT
cdr3_aa: CASSVHRGQQPQHF

d_call: NA
clone_size: NA
v_call: TRBV27
j_call: TRBJ1-1
cdr3_nt: TGTGCCAGCAGTTTAAGGCAGGGCTTGAACACTGAAGCTTTCTTT
cdr3_aa: CASSLRQGLNTEAFF

d_call: NA
clone_size: NA
v_call: TRBV5-1
j_call: TRBJ1-3
cdr3_nt: TGCGCCAGCAGTTCGTCGGGTCCCCCGTTTGGAAACACCATATATTTT
cdr3_aa: CASSSSGPPFGNTIYF

d_call: NA
clone_size: NA
v_call: TRBV27
j_call: TRBJ1-1
cdr3_nt: TGTGCCAGCCGCCACCGGGGGATGAACACTGAAGCTTTCTTT
cdr3_aa: CASRHRGMNTEAFF

d_call: NA
clone_size: NA
v_call: TRBV14
j_call: TRBJ2-2
cdr3_nt: TGTGCCAGCAGCCAAGTGGACACTTACACCGGGGAGCTGTTTTTT
cdr3_aa: CASSQVDTYTGELFF

d_call: NA
clone_size: NA
v_call: TRBV6-5
j_call: TRBJ1-2
cdr3_nt: TGTGCCAGCAGTCCGGACAGCGGCGGCTACACCTTC
cdr3_aa: CASSPDSGGYTF

d_call: NA
clone_size: NA
v_call: TRBV7-2
j_call: TRBJ1-1
cdr3_nt: TGTGCCAGCAGCGGGGAAGCCAGAAGGTCAGGGATCGCACGGGCTTTCTTT
cdr3_aa: CASSGEARRSGIARAFF

d_call: NA
clone_size: NA
v_call: TRBV30
j_call: TRBJ1-1
cdr3_nt: TGTGCCGGGTTCCAGGGGCCCACTGAAGCTTTCTTT
cdr3_aa: CAGFQGPTEAFF

d_call: NA
clone_size: NA
v_call: TRBV2
j_call: TRBJ2-7
cdr3_nt: TGTGCCAGCAGGGCCACTAGAGGCGAGCAGTACTTC
cdr3_aa: CASRATRGEQYF

d_call: TRBD1
clone_size: few
v_call: TRBV6-4
j_call: TRBJ2-2
cdr3_nt: TGTGCCAGCAGTGAGGGGACAGGGATCACCGGGGAGCTGTTTTTT
cdr3_aa: CASSEGTGITGELFF

d_call: NA
clone_size: NA
v_call: TRBV19
j_call: TRBJ2-7
cdr3_nt: TGTGCCAGTAGTATTTCGGCAGGCTTCTCCTACGAGCAGTACTTC
cdr3_aa: CASSISAGFSYEQYF

d_call: NA
clone_size: NA
v_call: TRBV27
j_call: TRBJ1-3
cdr3_nt: TGTGCCAGCAGTTTATCTTCAGGGACTGGAAACACCATATATTTT
cdr3_aa: CASSLSSGTGNTIYF

d_call: TRBD2
clone_size: NA
v_call: TRBV7-6
j_call: TRBJ2-1
cdr3_nt: TGTGCCAGCAGCCCGCGGCGGGGGGCCCAAAACAATGAGCAGTTCTTC
cdr3_aa: CASSPRRGAQNNEQFF

d_call: NA
clone_size: NA
v_call: TRBV6-4
j_call: TRBJ2-3
cdr3_nt: TGTGCCAGCAGTGACTCGGCCGCCTCTAGCACAGATACGCAGTATTTT
cdr3_aa: CASSDSAASSTDTQYF

d_call: TRBD1
clone_size: NA
v_call: TRBV27
j_call: TRBJ1-5
cdr3_nt: TGTGCCAGCAGTCTGGACAGGGGGCCCAATCAGCCCCAGCATTTT
cdr3_aa: CASSLDRGPNQPQHF

d_call: TRBD2
clone_size: NA
v_call: TRBV6-4
j_call: TRBJ2-3
cdr3_nt: TGTGCCACCTCGATTGGGAGCGGGGACACAGATACGCAGTATTTT
cdr3_aa: CATSIGSGDTDTQYF

d_call: NA
clone_size: NA
v_call: TRBV2
j_call: TRBJ2-7
cdr3_nt: TGTGCCATTAAAGCACGAGTATACGAGCAGTACTTC
cdr3_aa: CAIKARVYEQYF

d_call: TRBD1
clone_size: NA
v_call: TRBV5-6
j_call: TRBJ1-1
cdr3_nt: TGTGCCAGCAGCTTGCCGGGACAGGGGAACACTGAAGCTTTCTTT
cdr3_aa: CASSLPGQGNTEAFF

d_call: NA
clone_size: once
v_call: TRBV7-6
j_call: TRBJ2-2
cdr3_nt: TGTGCCAGCAGCCCCGCGGGGCTGGGTACCGGGGAGCTGTTTTTT
cdr3_aa: CASSPAGLGTGELFF

d_call: NA
clone_size: NA
v_call: TRBV7-6
j_call: TRBJ2-2
cdr3_nt: TGTGCCAGCAGCCCCGCGGGGACCGGGGAGCTGTTTTTT
cdr3_aa: CASSPAGTGELFF

d_call: NA
clone_size: NA
v_call: TRBV27
j_call: TRBJ2-3
cdr3_nt: TGTGCCAGCAGTTTGGGTCCTCCGGTAGGGGATTTGACAGATACGCAGTATTTT
cdr3_aa: CASSLGPPVGDLTDTQYF

d_call: NA
clone_size: NA
v_call: TRBV9
j_call: TRBJ2-3
cdr3_nt: TGTGCCAGCAGCGTAGCTCGCACTACAGATACGCAGTATTTT
cdr3_aa: CASSVARTTDTQYF

d_call: NA
clone_size: medium-sized
v_call: TRBV6-5
j_call: TRBJ1-1
cdr3_nt: TGTGCCAGCAGTTACTCTCACGGGAACACTGAAGCTTTCTTT
cdr3_aa: CASSYSHGNTEAFF

d_call: TRBD1
clone_size: NA
v_call: TRBV7-9
j_call: TRBJ1-4
cdr3_nt: TGTGCCAGCAGCTTTGGACAGGGTCGAGGAAAACTGTTTTTT
cdr3_aa: CASSFGQGRGKLFF

d_call: NA
clone_size: NA
v_call: TRBV6-4
j_call: TRBJ2-1
cdr3_nt: TGTGCCAGCAGCCAAGGAGGGGGCGAAAGCAATGAGCAGTTCTTC
cdr3_aa: CASSQGGGESNEQFF

d_call: NA
clone_size: once
v_call: TRBV10-2
j_call: TRBJ1-1
cdr3_nt: TGCGCCAGCAGTGACACGGGATACACTGAAGCTTTCTTT
cdr3_aa: CASSDTGYTEAFF

d_call: TRBD1
clone_size: NA
v_call: TRBV6-4
j_call: TRBJ2-3
cdr3_nt: TGTGCCAGCAGTGAGGGGCAGGGGGGCACAGATACGCAGTATTTT
cdr3_aa: CASSEGQGGTDTQYF

d_call: TRBD1
clone_size: NA
v_call: TRBV5-1
j_call: TRBJ2-7
cdr3_nt: TGCGCCAGCAGCTTAGGGACAGGTGAGAGGTACGAGCAGTACTTC
cdr3_aa: CASSLGTGERYEQYF

d_call: NA
clone_size: once
v_call: TRBV6-1
j_call: TRBJ1-5
cdr3_nt: TGTGCCAGCAGTGATACCCCAGTTCCCAATCAGCCCCAGCATTTT
cdr3_aa: CASSDTPVPNQPQHF

d_call: NA
clone_size: NA
v_call: TRBV5-6
j_call: TRBJ1-1
cdr3_nt: TGTGCCAGCAGCGACGGTCTTACAGGGAGGAACACTGAAGCTTTCTTT
cdr3_aa: CASSDGLTGRNTEAFF

d_call: TRBD1
clone_size: NA
v_call: TRBV9
j_call: TRBJ2-7
cdr3_nt: TGTGCCAGCAGCGTATACGGGACAGGGGGCGACGAGCAGTACTTC
cdr3_aa: CASSVYGTGGDEQYF

d_call: NA
clone_size: NA
v_call: TRBV9
j_call: TRBJ1-5
cdr3_nt: TGTGCCAGCGCGAGAGATCAGCCCCAGCATTTT
cdr3_aa: CASARDQPQHF

d_call: TRBD1
clone_size: NA
v_call: TRBV5-6
j_call: TRBJ2-7
cdr3_nt: TGTGCCAGCAGCTTGCAGGGGGTACCCTACGAGCAGTACTTC
cdr3_aa: CASSLQGVPYEQYF

d_call: TRBD2
clone_size: NA
v_call: TRBV7-3
j_call: TRBJ2-1
cdr3_nt: TGTGCCAGCAGCTACCCAAGGCGGGAGAGCAATGAGCAGTTCTTC
cdr3_aa: CASSYPRRESNEQFF